This TCR beta chain was observed in a study of identical twins (dated by TCRdb to 2015 to 2016). Background for the entire study: TCR alpha and beta repertoires from monozygotic twins, unrelated adults of various ages and cord blood were deep-sequenced to test whether fetal clonotypes persist. To rule out contamination, replicate twin experiments were performed at different times with different library preparation protocols. Summary of the overall study and its limitations: Out-of-frame TCR alpha sequences shared between twins showed an excess of low generation-probability sequences compared with coincidental sharing between unrelated individuals. Invariant T cells such as MAIT and iNKT could partly confound zero-insertion analyses, though diverse VJ usage argued against this for most clonotypes. Abundant cord blood beta clonotypes had fewer insertions, young adult naive repertoires showed a similar but weaker trend, and memory repertoires showed no such trend. Out-of-frame TCR alpha sharing in monozygotic twins was systematically underestimated by recombination models, whereas sharing between unrelated individuals was in agreement with the recombination models. Because the same donors could not be followed over many years, the conclusions depended on cross-sectional statistical analysis. Excess twin sharing in beta out-of-frame sequences was weaker because fewer shared sequences lowered the signal-to-noise ratio.

This clonotype was observed at least ten times. This clone's antigen is unknown. No per-base quality is available; no much larger clone lies one base away. V and J are trimmed by 8 bases and 1 base, and the gene matches miss 8 bases of the junction. Reading the germline V gene gives CDR1 KGHSH and CDR2 LQKENI. From the cysteine up to the phenylalanine, the CDR3 has a length of 14 residues. CDR3 DNA is the only sequence kept; it has 42 bases, read in frame from the first base. Every donor in the study was a healthy Caucasian. Three pairs of female monozygotic twins, all aged roughly 18 to 29 years, made up the twin cohort. The RNA used for TCR libraries was isolated from peripheral blood mononuclear cells. Library construction relied on 5' RACE. The run used an Illumina HiSeq 2000. Template switching added a universal primer binding site, and the final cDNA carried a unique molecular identifier that allowed TCR cDNA molecules to be counted accurately. First-strand cDNA for TCR alpha and beta chains was synthesized from specific primers in the conserved constant-segment region. To control for contamination, every cDNA library carried two barcodes: a SMART-Mk sample barcode plus Illumina barcodes. TruSeq adapter sequences and Illumina sample barcodes were added in two successive PCR steps. TCR alpha and beta cDNA libraries were sequenced on the Illumina HiSeq platform with custom primers. Regarding the original processing steps: MiGEC processed the raw reads to extract unique molecular identifiers, while MiXCR was used to determine the CDR3 positions. For each individual, recombination models were inferred using an EM algorithm with the repgenHMM and IGoR tools. The tcR package in R was used for shared clonotype analysis, with sharing normalized by the product of cloneset sizes. To study raw recombination without the effects of thymic and clonal selection, out-of-frame nonproductive sequences were analyzed. TCRdb took the public reads, trimmed them with fastp at Q25, ran MiXCR for clone calling and kept in-frame beta chains. Identical CDR3 proteins give one entry, which carries the most common genes and DNA. TCRdb's processing, not the authors', yielded these V and J calls. Within this sample are over 600,000 distinct CDR3 sequences, with less than 25% of them counted one time only. The ten top clones hold roughly 4% of the sample.

These data were likewise used in another study, on T cells expressing NK-cell markers. According to the second study: Under 10 donors provided sorted CD3+CD56+NKG2C+, CD3+CD56+NKG2C- and CD3+CD56-NKG2C+ T-cell subsets, whose TCR beta-chain repertoires were profiled. Most of the eight sequenced donors were HCMV-seropositive and one was HCMV-seronegative. To restrict sorting to alphabetaTCR-expressing T cells, an anti-gammadeltaTCR antibody was added in several experiments. For 6 or 7 donors, the dominant CD3+CD56+NKG2C+ clonotypes were among the top 10 CD8+ clonotypes and accounted for roughly 1.0-8% of CD8+ T cells. Those dominant clonotypes were again the most abundant among CD3+CD56-NKG2C+ cells in four donors, at roughly 25-65%. Whether the expanded NKG2C-expressing T cell clones were specific for HCMV antigens remained unclear. All eight donors whose samples were sequenced were randomly selected healthy volunteers, three of them men and five women. To determine HCMV serostatus, a commercial ELISA kit was used to detect HCMV-specific IgG in serum. For about 6 donors, unsorted PBMC were also used to sequence bulk peripheral blood T-cell repertoires. MIGEC was used to demultiplex reads and group the reads by UMI, and MiTCR was used to assemble and quantify clonotypes. To exclude erroneous sequences, any TCR cDNA sequence not supported by at least two reads was discarded. The tcR package was used for downstream repertoire analysis, and clonotypes were matched between fractions using CDR3 nucleotide sequence together with V segment. Antigen specificity was annotated against VDJdb with VDJmatch, allowing one amino acid substitution in CDR3.

The TCR comes from a woman aged 18-29 years in good health. The V and J genes are TRBV18 and TRBJ2-7; 7 nucleotides in the junction match TRBD2. Sequencing input: PBMCs. The CDR3 corresponds to CASSPASGSYEQYF. The nucleotide sequence is given as TGTGCCAGCAGCCCCGCTAGCGGTTCCTACGAGCAGTACTTC.